The source of this T cell receptor beta chain is a study of CD8 T cells in ankylosing spondylitis. From the 5' RACE reads, TCRdb called clonotypes with MiXCR, one entry per CDR3 protein. The repertoire holds fewer than 550,000 distinct CDR3 sequences, with under 5.5% as singletons. Germline V gene data show CDR1 as SGHTA and CDR2 as FQGNSA. V was clipped by 9 bases and J by 10 bases; unmatched bases: 13. The CDR3 runs to 14 residues. With respect to this clonotype: Antigen: not known. A much larger clone lies one base from this, so it may be a read error.

Study observations and caveats: Ankylosing spondylitis blood appeared to be characterized by a TCR beta motif of several highly homologous variants.

Material for sequencing was blood, either unsorted or a sorted T cell fraction (not recorded which). The clonotype comes from a male donor with ankylosing spondylitis. This sequence joins TRBV7-2 and TRBJ2-1; 9 nucleotides line up with TRBD2. CDR3 residues: CARSPRAGGLEQFF. CDR3 in DNA: TGTGCCAGGAGCCCGCGAGCGGGAGGATTAGAGCAGTTCTTC.